This TCR beta chain was captured by sequencing in a study of monozygotic twins with inflammatory bowel disease (dated by TCRdb to between 2019 and 2020). About the investigation overall: The full study comprised 28 monozygotic twin pairs: nine German pairs (four IBD-concordant, five IBD-discordant) and 19 IBD-discordant Danish pairs. Within discordant pairs, disease-associated traits were sought mainly by comparing IBD patients with their genetically identical healthy co-twins. Each individual had, on average, about 151 000 unique TCRalpha sequences and 181 000 unique TCRbeta sequences available for analysis.

CDR1 and CDR2 are read off the germline V gene (reference sequence) as DFQATT and SNEGSKA. Measured from the cysteine to the phenylalanine, the CDR3 is 12 residues long. No DNA appears here. The library was generated by 5' RACE. Each TCR library was prepared from around 3,400 ng of total RNA. For each sample, cDNA synthesis was carried out in eight separate reactions using SMARTScribe reverse transcriptase. During cDNA synthesis, unique molecular identifiers containing a 6-nucleotide sample barcode were introduced by template switching. Amplification of TCRalpha and TCRbeta cDNA involved two nested PCRs of 16 and 9 cycles, and each PCR was followed by bead purification. Before amplification, the cDNA was treated with uracil DNA-glycosylase and purified using the QIAquick PCR purification kit. The second PCR added Illumina TruSeq-compatible adapters along with sample-specific barcodes. Library quality and concentration were checked on TapeStation and Qubit, and libraries were pooled at around 5.3 ng each. Pooled libraries were sequenced on an Illumina HiSeq2500 single-index Rapid Run with 2 x 100 bp reads and custom sequencing primers. Concerning the study's data processing: PCR and sequencing errors were corrected by UMI-based consensus assembly using MiGEC version 1.2.6. MiXCR version 2.1.1 handled V(D)J alignment, clonotype assembly and CDR3 extraction. To normalise gene usage, clonotype sharing and MAIT/NKT TCR abundance, the top 1000, 10 000 and 20 000 clonotypes in each sample were analysed. Diversity was computed as the inverse Simpson index with the vegan R package after downsampling to 27 000 UMIs. Statistical testing used paired Mann-Whitney U tests on the discordant twin pairs and applied Benjamini-Hochberg correction for multiple testing. Through TCRdb reprocessing, the reads give one entry per CDR3 protein sequence; DNA is omitted. The V and J calls were not made by the authors but by TCRdb's processing. This sample's table contains 210,000 or so distinct CDR3 sequences. About 8% of the sample is held by the ten biggest clonotypes.

Broader findings and caveats from the paper: No single strong signal or clonotype linked to IBD turned up in the results, so the idea that one exists was not supported. Fewer clonotypes were shared with other individuals by IBD patients than by healthy twins, most markedly in patients showing signs of disease activity. Measured by the inverse Simpson index, TCRbeta repertoire diversity was lower in IBD patients than in their healthy co-twins. Concordant and discordant twins showed no difference in repertoire similarity, possibly because of limited statistical power. Background noise and inter-individual variability may have been introduced into the repertoires by the differing immunosuppressive treatments among patients. The analysis was unable to tell apart different T cell subtypes.

On this clonotype: The antigen it recognizes is unknown.

From each donor, an approximately 2.3 ml peripheral blood sample was collected into PAXgene tubes and kept at -80 degrees C. Without any T cell sorting, total RNA was extracted from whole blood using the PAXgene blood miRNA kit on an automated QIAcube. Peripheral blood from monozygotic twin pairs, either concordant or discordant for inflammatory bowel disease, underwent deep TCRalpha and TCRbeta repertoire profiling that used unique molecular barcoding. Smoking habits were recorded for all twin pairs, with individuals classified as current, former or never smokers. The TCR comes from a human donor with ulcerative colitis or Crohn's disease, or a healthy co-twin of an affected twin (not recorded which). The chain links TRBV20-1 with TRBJ1-2. Sequencing was done on a sample of blood. The CDR3 loop reads CSARAGWDGYTF.